The sequence of this TCR beta chain was determined in a study of control samples from healthy donors and cancer patients. Assay used: immunoSEQ multiplex PCR; TCRdb lists only in-frame clones, some missing. The data show approximately 120,000 clones, with about nine tenths seen just once and under 4.5% held by the top ten. There are 18 residues in the CDR3. Germline assignment: CDR1 MNHNS and CDR2 SASEGT. V lost 4 bases, J lost 0 bases, and 21 bases lay in between. The sequence derives from a human donor in good health. The donor label of this sample is uncertain. V is TRBV6-1 and J is TRBJ1-1, with D perhaps TRBD1 (6 bases). The specimen sequenced was blood. This chain's CDR3 is CASSGSFGGFVMNTEAFF. Written as DNA, the CDR3 is TGTGCCAGCAGTGGGTCGTTTGGGGGCTTTGTAATGAACACTGAAGCTTTCTTT.